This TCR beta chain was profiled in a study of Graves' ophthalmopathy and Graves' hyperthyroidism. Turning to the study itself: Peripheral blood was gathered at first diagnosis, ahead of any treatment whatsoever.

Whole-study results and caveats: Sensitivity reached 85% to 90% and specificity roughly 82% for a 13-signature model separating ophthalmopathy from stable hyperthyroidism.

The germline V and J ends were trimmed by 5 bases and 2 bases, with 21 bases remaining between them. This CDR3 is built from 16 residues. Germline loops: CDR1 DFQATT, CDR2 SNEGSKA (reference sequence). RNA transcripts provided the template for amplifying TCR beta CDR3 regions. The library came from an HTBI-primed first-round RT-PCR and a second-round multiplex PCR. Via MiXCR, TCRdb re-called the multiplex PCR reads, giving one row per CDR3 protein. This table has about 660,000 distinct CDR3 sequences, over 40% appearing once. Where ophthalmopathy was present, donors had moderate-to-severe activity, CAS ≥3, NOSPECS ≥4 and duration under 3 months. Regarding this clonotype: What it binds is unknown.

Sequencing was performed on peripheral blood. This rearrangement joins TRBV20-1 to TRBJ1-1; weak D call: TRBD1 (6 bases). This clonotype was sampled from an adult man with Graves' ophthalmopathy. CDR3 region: CSARRSVGGLNTEAFF. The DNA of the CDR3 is TGCAGTGCTCGTCGGTCCGTGGGGGGCCTTAACACTGAAGCTTTCTTT.